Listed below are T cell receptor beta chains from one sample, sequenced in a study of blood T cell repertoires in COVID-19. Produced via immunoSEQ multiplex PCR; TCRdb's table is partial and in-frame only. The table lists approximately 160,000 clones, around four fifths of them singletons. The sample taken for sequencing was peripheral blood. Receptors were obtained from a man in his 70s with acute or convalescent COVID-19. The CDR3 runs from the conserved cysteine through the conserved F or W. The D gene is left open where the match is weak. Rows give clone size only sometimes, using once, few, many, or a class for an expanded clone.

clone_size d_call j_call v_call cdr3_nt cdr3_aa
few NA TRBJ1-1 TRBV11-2 TGTGCCAGCAGCGAACAGGTGATCACTGAAGCTTTCTTT CASSEQVITEAFF
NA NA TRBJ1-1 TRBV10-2 TGCGCCACCCTGTCCGGAGGGTTTACAGCTTTCTTT CATLSGGFTAFF
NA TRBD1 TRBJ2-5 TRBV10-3 TGTGCCATCAGTAAGACCGGGACAGGGCAAGAGACCCAGTACTTC CAISKTGTGQETQYF
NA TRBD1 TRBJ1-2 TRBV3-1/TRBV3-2 TGTGCCAGCAGCCAGACGACAGGGACATCTGGTGGCTACACCTTC CASSQTTGTSGGYTF
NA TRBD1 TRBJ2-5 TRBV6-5 TGTGCCAGCAGTTACTTCCCGGGACAGGGGGAAGAGACCCAGTACTTC CASSYFPGQGEETQYF
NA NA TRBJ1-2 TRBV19 TGTGCCAGTAGTATATCATGGTGGGGGCCCTATGGCTACACCTTC CASSISWWGPYGYTF
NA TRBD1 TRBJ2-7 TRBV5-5 TGTGCCAGCAGCCGGGGACAGGTCGGGAACGAGCAGTACTTC CASSRGQVGNEQYF
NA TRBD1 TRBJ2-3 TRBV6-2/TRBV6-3 TGTGCCAGCAGTTACACGGGACAGATCACAGATACGCAGTATTTT CASSYTGQITDTQYF
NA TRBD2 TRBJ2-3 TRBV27 TGTGCCAGCAGTTTGGGGAGGGGCACAGATACGCAGTATTTT CASSLGRGTDTQYF
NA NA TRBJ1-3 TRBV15 TGTGCCACCAGCAGAGATCAGGGGTCTGGAAACACCATATATTTT CATSRDQGSGNTIYF
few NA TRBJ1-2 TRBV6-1 TGTGCCAGCAGTGAAAGGGGAGGTTATGGCTACACCTTC CASSERGGYGYTF
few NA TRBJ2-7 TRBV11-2 TGTGCCAGCAGCTTAGGTTCCCCGCGTCCCTACGAGCAGTACTTC CASSLGSPRPYEQYF
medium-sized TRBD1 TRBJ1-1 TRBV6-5 TGTGCCAGCAGTTTCTCACAGGGGTATACTGAAGCTTTCTTT CASSFSQGYTEAFF
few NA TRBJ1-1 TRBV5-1 TGCGCCAGCAGCTTGTGGACAGTGAACACTGAAGCTTTCTTT CASSLWTVNTEAFF
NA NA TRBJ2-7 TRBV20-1 TGCAGTGCTAGTGCGCGATCCCGGTGGGAGCAGTACTTC CSASARSRWEQYF
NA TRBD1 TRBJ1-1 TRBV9 TGTGCCAGCAGCCTTATTACAGGGGGGAGCACTGAAGCTTTCTTT CASSLITGGSTEAFF
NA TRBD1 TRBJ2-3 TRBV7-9 TGTGCCAGCAGCTTCCGACAGGGGAGTACAGATACGCAGTATTTT CASSFRQGSTDTQYF
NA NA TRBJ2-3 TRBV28 TGTGCCAGCAGTCCATCGGGACACCACACAGATACGCAGTATTTT CASSPSGHHTDTQYF
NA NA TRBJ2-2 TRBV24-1 TGTGCCACCAGTGATAGGCAGCGCACCGGGGAGCTGTTTTTT CATSDRQRTGELFF
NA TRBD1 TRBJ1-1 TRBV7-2 TGTGCCAGCAGCTCGCAAGGGGGCGGTTGGACTGAAGCTTTCTTT CASSSQGGGWTEAFF
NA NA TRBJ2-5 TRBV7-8 TGTGCCAGCAGCTTAAAGCGGGAGACCCAGTACTTC CASSLKRETQYF
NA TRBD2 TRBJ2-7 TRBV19 TGTGCCAGTAGTATTTGGACTAGCGGACCCTACGAGCAGTACTTC CASSIWTSGPYEQYF
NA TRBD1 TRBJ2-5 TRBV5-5 TGTGCCAGCACTCTGGAAGGACAGGCGCACCTGGAGACCCAGTACTTC CASTLEGQAHLETQYF
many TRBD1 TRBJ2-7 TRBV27 TGTGCCAGCAGTCCAATGACAGGGACGTCTTACGAGCAGTACTTC CASSPMTGTSYEQYF
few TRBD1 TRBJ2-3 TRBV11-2 TGTGCCAGCAGCCCTACAGGGGGTGCCACAGATACGCAGTATTTT CASSPTGGATDTQYF
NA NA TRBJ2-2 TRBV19 TGTGCCAGTAGTATAGGCAGGGCCACCGGGGAGCTGTTTTTT CASSIGRATGELFF
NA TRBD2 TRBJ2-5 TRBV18 TGTGCCAGCTCACCCCCTGGCGGGAGAACAAGAGAGACCCAGTACTTC CASSPPGGRTRETQYF
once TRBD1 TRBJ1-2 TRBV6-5 TGTGCCACCTCGACAGGGTGGAGGGGCTATGGCTACACCTTC CATSTGWRGYGYTF
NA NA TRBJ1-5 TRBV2 TGTGCCAGCAGCGGAGGGGGGGCAGGACAGCCCCAGCATTTT CASSGGGAGQPQHF
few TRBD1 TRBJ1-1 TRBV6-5 TGTGCCAGCATTGGACAGGCGAACACTGAAGCTTTCTTT CASIGQANTEAFF
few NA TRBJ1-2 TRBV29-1 TGCAGCGTTGTGGGGGGAGGGTATGGCTACACCTTC CSVVGGGYGYTF
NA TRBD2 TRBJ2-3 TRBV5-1 TGCGCCAGCAGCTTGGCGGGCGTTCTAGCGGGCGCAGATACGCAGTATTTT CASSLAGVLAGADTQYF
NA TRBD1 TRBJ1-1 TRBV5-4 TGTGCCAGCAGCACACGGGACAGGATCACTGAAGCTTTCTTT CASSTRDRITEAFF
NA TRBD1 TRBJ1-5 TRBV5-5 TGTGCCAGCAGCTTTGCCCGTGGCGGACAGGATAATCAGCCCCAGCATTTT CASSFARGGQDNQPQHF
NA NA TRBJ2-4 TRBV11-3 TGTGCCAGCAGCCCTTATGACGGGGCCAAAAACATTCAGTACTTC CASSPYDGAKNIQYF
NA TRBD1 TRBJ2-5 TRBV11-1 TGTGCCAGCAGCTTCGGGACAGGGTCAGAGACCCAGTACTTC CASSFGTGSETQYF
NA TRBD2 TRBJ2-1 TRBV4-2 TGTGCCAGCAGCCAAGTGGCCGGGACTAGCGGCTACAATGAGCAGTTCTTC CASSQVAGTSGYNEQFF
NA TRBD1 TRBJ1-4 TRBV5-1 TGCGCCAGCAGCACGGGACAGCCATTGGGTGAAAAACTGTTTTTT CASSTGQPLGEKLFF
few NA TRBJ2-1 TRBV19 TGTGCCAGTAGTTTGGGACTTCGCAATGAGCAGTTCTTC CASSLGLRNEQFF
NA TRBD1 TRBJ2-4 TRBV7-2 TGTGCCAGCAGCCTCACTCCGGGACAGACTACACTAGCCAAAAACATTCAGTACTTC CASSLTPGQTTLAKNIQYF
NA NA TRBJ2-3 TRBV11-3 TGTGCCAGCACCTTAAGTTTAGCGGTCAGCACAGATACGCAGTATTTT CASTLSLAVSTDTQYF
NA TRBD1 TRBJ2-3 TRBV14 TGTGCCAGCAGCGCAGGACAGGGGTTCGCTAGCACAGATACGCAGTATTTT CASSAGQGFASTDTQYF
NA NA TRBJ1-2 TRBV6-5 TGTGCCAGCAGTTCCGGCGCTTCCGGGTATGGCTACACCTTC CASSSGASGYGYTF
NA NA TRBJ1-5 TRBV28 TGTGCCAGCAGTTTAATCGGGAACAATCAGCCCCAGCATTTT CASSLIGNNQPQHF
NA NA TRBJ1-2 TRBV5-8 TGTGCCAGCAGCTTAACCCGACAAATTCGAGACTACACCTTC CASSLTRQIRDYTF
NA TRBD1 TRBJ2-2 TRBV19 TGTGCCAGTACCCCGGGACAGACCACCGGGGAGCTGTTTTTT CASTPGQTTGELFF
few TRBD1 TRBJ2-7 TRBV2 TGTGCCAGCAAGGAGACCGGGACAGGGCTGGGTGAGCAGTACTTC CASKETGTGLGEQYF
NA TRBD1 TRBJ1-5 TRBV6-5 TGTGCCAGCAGCTCGGGACAGGGAGATCAGCCCCAGCATTTT CASSSGQGDQPQHF
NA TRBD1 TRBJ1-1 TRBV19 TGTGCCAGTACCCCCCCAGGACAGGGGACCGAAGCTTTCTTT CASTPPGQGTEAFF
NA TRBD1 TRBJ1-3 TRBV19 TGTGCCAGTAAGTCGGACAGGGGGAGAAACACCATATATTTT CASKSDRGRNTIYF
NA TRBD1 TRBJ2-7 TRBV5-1 TGCGCCAGCAGCTTGTTTGGGACAGGGGCTCTCGAGCAGTACTTC CASSLFGTGALEQYF
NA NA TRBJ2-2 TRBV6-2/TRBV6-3 TGTGCCAGCAGTTACTCCGGGGAGAACACCGGGGAGCTGTTTTTT CASSYSGENTGELFF
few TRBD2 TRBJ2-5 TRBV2 TGTGCCAGCAGTGGGGCTAGCGGGAGGGGAGAGACCCAGTACTTC CASSGASGRGETQYF
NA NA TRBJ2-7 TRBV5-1 TGCGCCAGCAGCCGGCTAGGGGACGAGCAGTACTTC CASSRLGDEQYF
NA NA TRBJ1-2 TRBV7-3 TGTGCCAGCAGCTTAGGGGCAGGGGAAAGCTACACCTTC CASSLGAGESYTF
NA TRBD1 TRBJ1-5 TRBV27 TGTGCCAGCAGTTATCAGGGGGTGAATCAGCCCCAGCATTTT CASSYQGVNQPQHF
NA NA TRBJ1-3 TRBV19 TGTGCCAGTAGTGCACAGGGAAACACCATATATTTT CASSAQGNTIYF
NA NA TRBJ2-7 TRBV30 TGTGCCTGGAGTGGACGTAATTCTGGGGTTCGGGACTACGAGCAGTACTTC CAWSGRNSGVRDYEQYF
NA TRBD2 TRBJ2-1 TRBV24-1 TGTGCCACCAGTGGAGCGGGCGGGAGCTCCTACAATGAGCAGTTCTTC CATSGAGGSSYNEQFF